This T cell receptor beta chain was sequenced in a study of STAT5B mutations in CD4+ large granular lymphocyte leukemia. Regarding the study as a whole: TRBV06-family usage was enriched in top patient clones (8/27) versus controls (2/35). Roughly 27% of private leukemic clonotypes occurred rarely in other patients' non-leukemic repertoires. Without putative leukemic clones, patient CD4-sorted repertoires remained more clonal than healthy CD4+ repertoires.

The survey-level immunoSEQ assay was used. Assay used: immunoSEQ multiplex PCR; TCRdb lists only in-frame clones, some missing. Seen here are around 34,000 clones, around four fifths observed once, and the top ten hold about 4.6%. A word on this clone: Its target is unknown.

This CDR3 has 15 amino acids. With 5 bases removed from V and 0 bases from J, the gap between germline ends came to 15 bases. The germline CDR1 and CDR2 sequences are SGHRS and YFSETQ. The V call is TRBV5-1, the J call TRBJ2-7, with TRBD1 as a possible D gene (5 bases). The source of this sequence is a human donor in good health. The sequencing sample was made of CD4+ T cells from blood buffy coats. DNA for the CDR3: TGCGCCAGCAGGGGGCGGCCCCATTCCTCCTACGAGCAGTACTTC. This codes for CASRGRPHSSYEQYF.